This T cell receptor beta chain was recovered during a study of control samples from healthy donors and cancer patients. Assay used: immunoSEQ multiplex PCR; TCRdb lists only in-frame clones, some missing. Of over 85,000 clones listed, over 90% were seen once; the top ten hold around 1.4%. The V and J ends lost 3 bases and 0 bases respectively, with 5 bases between them. Looked up from germline, CDR1 is KGHDR and CDR2 is SFDVKD. This CDR3 region has 13 residues. A note on this clone: Other DNA sequences in this sample translate to the same CDR3.

The chain carries TRBV24-1 and TRBJ2-7; D is uncertain. This sequence was found in a woman in her 30s in good health. Material: blood. CDR3: CATSDGDSYEQYF. The CDR3 DNA reads as TGTGCCACCAGTGATGGCGACTCCTACGAGCAGTACTTC.